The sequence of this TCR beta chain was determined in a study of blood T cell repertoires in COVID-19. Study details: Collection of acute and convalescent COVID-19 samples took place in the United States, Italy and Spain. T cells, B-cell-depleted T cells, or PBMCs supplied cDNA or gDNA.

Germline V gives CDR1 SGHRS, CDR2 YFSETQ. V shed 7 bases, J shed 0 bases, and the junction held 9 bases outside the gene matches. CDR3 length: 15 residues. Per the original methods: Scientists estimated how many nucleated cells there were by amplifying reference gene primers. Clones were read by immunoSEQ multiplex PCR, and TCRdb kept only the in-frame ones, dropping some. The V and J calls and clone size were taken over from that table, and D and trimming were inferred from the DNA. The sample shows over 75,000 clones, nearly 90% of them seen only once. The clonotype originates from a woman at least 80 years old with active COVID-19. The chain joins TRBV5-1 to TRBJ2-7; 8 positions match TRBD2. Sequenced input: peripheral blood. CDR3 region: CASSRLAGGSYEQYF. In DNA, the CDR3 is TGCGCCAGCTCGCGGTTGGCGGGAGGCTCCTACGAGCAGTACTTC.